One and the same sample provided the 27 T cell receptor beta chains below, sequenced in a study of blood T cells in healthy people across ages (dated by TCRdb to the mid-2010s). The library was made by 5' RACE. Sequenced using an Illumina HiSeq 2500. A second PCR of 7 to 11 cycles was performed with a sample-barcoded 5' primer and a J-beta primer mix. TCRdb reprocessing: public reads trimmed at Q25 with fastp, clones called with MiXCR, in-frame beta chains kept. CDR3 protein duplicates are merged, each entry listing the most common genes and DNA. For this sample there are fewer than 750,000 distinct CDR3 sequences; roughly 48% appear just once. The top ten constitute 20% to 25% of the sample. What was sequenced was blood. The receptor set was obtained from a man older than 75 in good health.

The chain uses TRBV7-2 and TRBJ2-3, with unresolved D. The CDR3 consists of 12 residues. V gave up 10 bases and J gave up 4 bases, with 12 bases separating them. CDR1 and CDR2 (germline): SGHTA, FQGNSA. CDR3 residues: CAIDLGPDTQYF. The CDR3 DNA is TGTGCCATCGATCTTGGCCCAGATACGCAGTATTTT.

This clonotype was found a few times. This rearrangement joins TRBV20-1 to TRBJ2-1; 15 bases align to TRBD2. From germline, CDR1 is DFQATT and CDR2 SNEGSKA (reference sequence). The CDR3 covers 14 residues. V was pared by 3 bases and J by 12 bases, with 6 bases of the junction left unmatched. The CDR3, as DNA: TGCAGTGCTAGGGGCAGGACTAGCGGGAGGGCGCAGTTCTTC. Translation gives CSARGRTSGRAQFF.

This clonotype was counted a few times. At one boundary the junction diverges from the germline segment, which might be a read error. The chain joins TRBV20-1 to TRBJ2-4, with D possibly matching TRBD2 (5 bases). The DNA end is more similar to TRBJ2-7, so the J call may be wrong. This CDR3 is built from 12 residues. CDR1 and CDR2 (germline): DFQATT, SNEGSKA (reference sequence). CDR3 in DNA: TGCAGTGCTAGAGTGGACTCCTCCGAGCAGTACTTC. It is translated as CSARVDSSEQYF.

V gene TRBV6-2 or TRBV6-3 combines with J gene TRBJ2-4; 9 bases match TRBD1. The J call may not be correct, given that the DNA end is closer to TRBJ2-7. The CDR3 consists of 16 residues. From germline, CDR1 is MNHEY and CDR2 SVGEGT. CDR3 in DNA: TGTGCCAGCAGTTTTTATGGGACAGGGATGTCCTACGAGCAGTACTTC. Amino acid sequence: CASSFYGTGMSYEQYF.

J is TRBJ2-7 and V is TRBV20-1; 8 bases match TRBD1. The V gene end was trimmed by 6 bases and the J gene end by 3 bases; junction bases not matched to a gene: 4. Germline-derived CDR1 and CDR2 are DFQATT and SNEGSKA (reference sequence). This CDR3 contains 12 residues. CDR3 region: CSAWDRFYEQYF. In DNA, the CDR3 is TGCAGTGCGTGGGACAGGTTCTACGAGCAGTACTTC.

Only a few counts were recorded for this clonotype. J is TRBJ2-3 and V is TRBV7-2; either TRBD1 or TRBD2 may supply D (5 bases each). The CDR3 totals 15 residues. From germline, CDR1 is SGHTA and CDR2 FQGNSA. Trimming removed 5 bases at V and 5 bases at J, with 17 bases between. The CDR3 reads CASSRGAIGGDTQYF. CDR3 nucleotides: TGTGCCAGCAGCCGAGGGGCGATCGGCGGAGATACGCAGTATTTT.

The chain is built from TRBV20-1 and TRBJ1-1, with 11 bases matching TRBD1. The CDR3 length is 14 residues. Germline V gives CDR1 DFQATT, CDR2 SNEGSKA (reference sequence). V was pared by 1 base and J by 5 bases, with 3 bases of the junction left unmatched. CDR3 nucleotide sequence: TGCAGTGCTAGAGCGGGGGACAGGGGGACTGAAGCTTTCTTT. Translating gives CSARAGDRGTEAFF.

The V and J genes are TRBV7-2 and TRBJ2-1, with 13 positions matching TRBD2. CDR1 SGHTA and CDR2 FQGNSA come from the germline V gene. The CDR3 spans 16 residues. V lost 3 bases to trimming and J lost 7 bases; unmatched junction nucleotides: 6. CDR3: CASSFAGTSGTNEQFF. The DNA of the CDR3 is TGTGCCAGCAGCTTCGCCGGGACTAGCGGGACTAATGAGCAGTTCTTC.

The CDR3 region has the DNA TGCAGTGCTTCTAGCGGGAGAGGGGACACCGGGGAGCTGTTTTTT. Its protein is CSASSGRGDTGELFF. V gene TRBV20-1 combines with J gene TRBJ2-2; 10 bases map to TRBD2. Germline lookup yields CDR1 DFQATT and CDR2 SNEGSKA (reference sequence). This CDR3 has 15 residues. Unmatched junction bases numbered 6, after V lost 5 bases and J lost 3 bases.

The sample holds a few counts of this clonotype. The chain links TRBV5-6 to TRBJ2-5, with 10 bases aligning to TRBD2. The V gene's germline CDR1 is SGHDT and CDR2 YYEEEE. The V segment lost 2 bases and the J segment 4 bases; nucleotides outside the gene matches: 8. The CDR3 totals 16 residues. CDR3 in DNA: TGTGCCAGCAGCTTCGGACTAGCGGACCTGGGAGAGACCCAGTACTTC. It yields the protein CASSFGLADLGETQYF.

This clonotype occurred a few times. J is TRBJ2-3 and V is TRBV6-2 or TRBV6-3; D gene unclear. Trimming stripped 6 bases from V and 2 bases from J, with 9 bases between. The CDR3 extends over 13 amino acids. Looked up from germline, CDR1 is MNHEY and CDR2 is SVGEGT. The DNA of the CDR3 is TGTGCCAGCAGGGGGTGGGACACAGATACGCAGTATTTT. It specifies CASRGWDTDTQYF.

This clonotype was counted a few times. The V call is TRBV10-3, the J call TRBJ2-5, with TRBD1 identical over 7 bases. In germline, CDR1 is ENHRY, CDR2 SYGVKD. This CDR3 region has 14 residues. J was trimmed by 2 bases and V by 6 bases; bases with no gene match: 6. This CDR3 reads CAIRGTELQETQYF. The CDR3 DNA reads TGTGCCATCAGGGGGACAGAGCTGCAAGAGACCCAGTACTTC.

CDR3 in DNA: TGCAGTGCTAGAACCGGGACAGGGGTCGGGGCCAACGTCCTGACTTTC. This gives the protein CSARTGTGVGANVLTF. The chain is built from TRBV20-1 and TRBJ2-6; 10 nucleotides line up with TRBD1. This CDR3 spans 16 amino acids. J was trimmed by 4 bases and V by 2 bases; bases with no gene match: 5. The germline V gene encodes CDR1 DFQATT and CDR2 SNEGSKA (reference sequence).

This clonotype was seen a few times. V and J are TRBV7-8 and TRBJ1-2; possibly TRBD1 for D (5 bases). Germline CDR1 is SGHVS and CDR2 is FQNEAQ. V was clipped by 1 base and J by 8 bases, with 11 bases between them. The CDR3 loop spans 13 amino acids. The DNA of the CDR3 is TGTGCCAGCAGCTTAGGCTGGGACGAGGGCTACACCTTC. Its protein is CASSLGWDEGYTF.

About this clonotype itself: Just one base apart from a much larger clone, this may be a read error. The gene calls are TRBV20-1 and TRBJ2-5; 8 bases match TRBD2. The germline V gene encodes CDR1 DFQATT and CDR2 SNEGSKA (reference sequence). This CDR3 has 11 amino acids. CDR3 sequence reads: CSGTRANEQYF. The CDR3 DNA reads as TGCAGCGGGACTAGGGCGAATGAGCAGTACTTC.

This clonotype was counted ten times or more. DNA for the CDR3: TGTGCCAGCAGTTACCTCAATTCACCCCTCCACTTT. Residues: CASSYLNSPLHF. J is TRBJ1-6 and V is TRBV6-5; no clear D. Trimming removed 2 bases from V and 7 bases from J, with 3 bases in between. The CDR3 extends over 12 amino acids. Germline CDR1 MNHEY, CDR2 SVGAGI.

This clonotype showed up just a few times. This chain uses TRBV6-2 or TRBV6-3 with TRBJ2-5; D uncertain. Between the trimmed V and J ends, which lost 2 bases and 2 bases, there was a span of 12 bases. The CDR3 sequence is 15 residues long. Germline loops: CDR1 MNHEY, CDR2 SVGEGT. This CDR3 reads CASSYATLGQETQYF. DNA for the CDR3: TGTGCCAGCAGTTACGCAACATTGGGGCAAGAGACCCAGTACTTC.

J is TRBJ2-7 and V is TRBV2; D is uncertain. The CDR3 is 11 residues long. Looked up from germline, CDR1 is SNHLY and CDR2 is FYNNEI. Between the trimmed V and J ends, which lost 8 bases and 3 bases, there was a span of 8 bases. CDR3 sequence: CASQSGYEQYF. The CDR3, as DNA: TGTGCCAGCCAGTCGGGCTACGAGCAGTACTTC.

This clonotype was counted a few times. The chain couples TRBV29-1 to TRBJ2-1; 7 bases line up with TRBD1. Germline V CDR1 and CDR2: SQVTM, ANQGSEA. Unmatched junction bases numbered 0, after V lost 6 bases and J lost 4 bases. The CDR3 sequence is 11 residues long. In nucleotides, the CDR3 is TGCAGCGTACAGGGGTACAATGAGCAGTTCTTC. It specifies CSVQGYNEQFF.

V and J are TRBV29-1 and TRBJ2-3; weak D call: TRBD2 (5 bases). V was trimmed by 4 bases and J by 0 bases, leaving 11 bases between them. CDR1 and CDR2 from the germline V gene are SQVTM and ANQGSEA. CDR3 length equals 14 residues. The CDR3 sequence: CSVASGISTDTQYF. As DNA, the CDR3 is TGCAGCGTTGCATCCGGGATTAGCACAGATACGCAGTATTTT.

This clonotype has a single count. Germline is not matched at one junction end, which may reflect a read error. The chain couples TRBV4-1 to TRBJ2-7, with unresolved D. This CDR3 is 16 amino acids long. CDR1 and CDR2 (germline): MGHRA, YSYEKL. The CDR3, as DNA: TGTGCCAGCAGCCAAGAAGGGCCTTCCATGTACAATGAGCAGTACTTC. Protein sequence: CASSQEGPSMYNEQYF.

This chain connects TRBV20-1 to TRBJ1-4; 9 bases are shared with TRBD1. Germline V lookup: CDR1 DFQATT, CDR2 SNEGSKA (reference sequence). The CDR3 extends over 17 amino acids. J gave up 4 bases and V 0 bases, and 9 bases lay outside the gene matches. The CDR3 region is CSARDMRTGVFNEKLFF. As DNA, the CDR3 is TGCAGTGCTAGAGATATGAGGACAGGGGTGTTTAATGAAAAACTGTTTTTT.

The gene calls are TRBV20-1 and TRBJ2-5, with D maybe TRBD2 (6 bases). TRBJ2-7 matches the DNA end more closely, so the J call is doubtful. This CDR3 has 12 amino acids. Germline V lookup: CDR1 DFQATT, CDR2 SNEGSKA (reference sequence). The chain's CDR3 is CSASRQGGEQYF. As DNA, the CDR3 is TGCAGTGCTAGTCGTCAGGGAGGCGAGCAGTACTTC.

The chain couples TRBV7-2 to TRBJ2-5; TRBD2 aligns across 10 bases. Per germline, CDR1 SGHTA and CDR2 FQGNSA. V trimming: 5 bases; J trimming: 3 bases; junction bases outside the gene matches: 9. The CDR3 contains 16 residues. For the CDR3, the DNA is TGTGCCAGCAGCCCCTCTCTAGCGGGGGCAAAAGAGACCCAGTACTTC. It specifies CASSPSLAGAKETQYF.

V is TRBV2 and J is TRBJ2-7; D is perhaps TRBD2 (6 bases). The CDR3 loop spans 14 amino acids. Per germline, CDR1 SNHLY and CDR2 FYNNEI. V lost 7 bases, J lost 3 bases, and 16 bases lay in between. CDR3 bases: TGTGCCAGCACCCTGGAGGGAACCAACTACGAGCAGTACTTC. Its protein product is CASTLEGTNYEQYF.

V is TRBV12-3 or TRBV12-4 and J is TRBJ2-3, with a tentative D call TRBD2 (6 bases). V lost 6 bases, J lost 0 bases, and 13 bases lay in between. CDR3 size: 15 residues. CDR3 in amino acids: CASRPGGGSTDTQYF. The CDR3 nucleotides are TGTGCCAGCAGGCCCGGGGGTGGTAGCACAGATACGCAGTATTTT.

The chain links TRBV27 to TRBJ1-2; the match to TRBD1 covers 7 bases. Losses at the gene ends were 6 bases for V and 4 bases for J; bases not matched to a gene: 8. This CDR3 contains 14 residues. Germline CDR1 is MNHEY and CDR2 is SMNVEV (reference sequence). For the CDR3, the DNA is TGTGCCAGCAGCCGGGACAGACTTTTCTATGGCTACACCTTC. This codes for CASSRDRLFYGYTF.